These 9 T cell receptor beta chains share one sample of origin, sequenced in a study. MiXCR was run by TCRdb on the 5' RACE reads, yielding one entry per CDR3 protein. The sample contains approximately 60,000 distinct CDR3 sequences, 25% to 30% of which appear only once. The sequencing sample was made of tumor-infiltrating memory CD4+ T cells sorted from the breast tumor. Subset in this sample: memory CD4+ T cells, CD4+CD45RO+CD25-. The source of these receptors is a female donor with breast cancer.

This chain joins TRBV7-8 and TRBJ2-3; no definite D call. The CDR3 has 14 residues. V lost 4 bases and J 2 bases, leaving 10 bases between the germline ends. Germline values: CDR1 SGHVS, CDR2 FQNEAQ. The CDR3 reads CASSSKSLTDTQYF. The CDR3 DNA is TGTGCCAGCAGCTCGAAGAGTCTCACAGATACGCAGTATTTT.

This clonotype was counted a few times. The CDR3 reads CSARQPGSSGNTIYF. CDR3 nucleotides: TGCAGTGCTAGACAACCCGGGAGCTCTGGAAACACCATATATTTT. The chain has TRBV20-1 and TRBJ1-3; D gene uncertain. The CDR3 sequence is 15 residues long. V lost 2 bases, J lost 0 bases, and 11 bases lay in between. Germline CDR1 reads DFQATT; CDR2 reads SNEGSKA (reference sequence).

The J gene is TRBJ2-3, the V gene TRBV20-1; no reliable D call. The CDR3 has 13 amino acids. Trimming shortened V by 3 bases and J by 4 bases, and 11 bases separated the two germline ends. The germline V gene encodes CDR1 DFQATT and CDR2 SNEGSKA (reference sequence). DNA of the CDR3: TGCAGTGCTAGCCCGCCGCTGGCAGATACGCAGTATTTT. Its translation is CSASPPLADTQYF.

CDR3 sequence (DNA): TGTGCCATCCAGGGGTACGACGGCTACACCTTC. As protein: CAIQGYDGYTF. This chain joins TRBV24-1 and TRBJ1-2; D perhaps matches TRBD1 (6 bases). CDR1 KGHDR and CDR2 SFDVKD come from the germline V gene. The CDR3 totals 11 residues. V was pared by 11 bases and J by 8 bases, with 14 bases between.

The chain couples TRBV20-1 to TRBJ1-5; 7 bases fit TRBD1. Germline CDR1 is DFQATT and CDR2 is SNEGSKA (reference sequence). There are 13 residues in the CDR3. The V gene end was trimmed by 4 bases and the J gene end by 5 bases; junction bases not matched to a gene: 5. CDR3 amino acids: CSAKQGIDQPQHF. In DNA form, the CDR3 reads TGCAGTGCTAAACAGGGGATCGATCAGCCCCAGCATTTT.

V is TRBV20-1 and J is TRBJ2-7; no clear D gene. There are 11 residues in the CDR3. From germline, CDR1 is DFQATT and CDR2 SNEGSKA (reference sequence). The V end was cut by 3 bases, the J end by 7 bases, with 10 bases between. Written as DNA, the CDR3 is TGCAGTGCTAGTCCCTTAGAAGAGCAGTACTTC. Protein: CSASPLEEQYF.

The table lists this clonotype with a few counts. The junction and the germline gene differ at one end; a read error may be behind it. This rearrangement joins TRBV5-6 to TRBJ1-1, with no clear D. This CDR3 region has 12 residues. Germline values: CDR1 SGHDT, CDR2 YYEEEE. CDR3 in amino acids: CASSLDRGGQSF. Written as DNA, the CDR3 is TGTGCCAGCAGCTTGGACAGAGGAGGGCAGAGCTTT.

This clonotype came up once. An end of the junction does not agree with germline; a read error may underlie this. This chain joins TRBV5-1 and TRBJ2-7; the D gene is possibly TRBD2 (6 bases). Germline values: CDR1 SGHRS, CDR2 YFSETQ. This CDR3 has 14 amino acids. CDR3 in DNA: TGCGCCAGCAGCTTCCGGGACTCGGACTACGATCAGTACTTC. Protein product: CASSFRDSDYDQYF.

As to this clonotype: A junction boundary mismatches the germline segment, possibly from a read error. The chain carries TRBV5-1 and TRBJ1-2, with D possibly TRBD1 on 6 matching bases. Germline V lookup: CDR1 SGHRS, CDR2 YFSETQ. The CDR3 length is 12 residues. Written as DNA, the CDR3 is TGCGCCGGCAGCTTAAACAGGGATGGCTACACCTTC. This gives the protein CAGSLNRDGYTF.